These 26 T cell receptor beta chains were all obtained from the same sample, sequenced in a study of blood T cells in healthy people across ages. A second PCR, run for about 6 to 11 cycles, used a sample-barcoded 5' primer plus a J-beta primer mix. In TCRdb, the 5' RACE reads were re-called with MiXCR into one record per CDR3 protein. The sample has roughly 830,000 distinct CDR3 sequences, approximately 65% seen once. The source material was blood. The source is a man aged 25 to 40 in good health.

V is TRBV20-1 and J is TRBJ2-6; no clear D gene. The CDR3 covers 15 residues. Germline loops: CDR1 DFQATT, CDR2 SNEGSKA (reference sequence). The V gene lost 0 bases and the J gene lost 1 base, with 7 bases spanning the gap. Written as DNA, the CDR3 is TGCAGTGCTAGAGATTTGCAGTCTGGGGCCAACGTCCTGACTTTC. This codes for CSARDLQSGANVLTF.

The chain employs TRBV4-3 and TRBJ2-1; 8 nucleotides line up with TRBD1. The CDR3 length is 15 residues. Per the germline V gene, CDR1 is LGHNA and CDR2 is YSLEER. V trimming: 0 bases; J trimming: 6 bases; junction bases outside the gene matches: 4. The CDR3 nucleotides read TGCGCCAGCAGCCAAGAACCCGGGACAGGCAATGAGCAGTTCTTC. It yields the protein CASSQEPGTGNEQFF.

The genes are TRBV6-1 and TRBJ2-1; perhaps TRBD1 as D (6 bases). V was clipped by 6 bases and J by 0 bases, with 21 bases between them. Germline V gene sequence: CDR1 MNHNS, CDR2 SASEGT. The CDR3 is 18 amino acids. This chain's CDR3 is CASSSGTQLRYSYNEQFF. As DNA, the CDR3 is TGTGCCAGCAGCTCCGGGACACAACTACGTTACTCCTACAATGAGCAGTTCTTC.

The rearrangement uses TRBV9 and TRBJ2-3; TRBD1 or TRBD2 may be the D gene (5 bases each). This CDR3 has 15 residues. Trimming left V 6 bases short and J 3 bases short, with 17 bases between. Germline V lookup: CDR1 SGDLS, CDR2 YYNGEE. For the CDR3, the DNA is TGTGCCAGCACCCGAGAGGGGCGCGGTACAGATACGCAGTATTTT. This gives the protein CASTREGRGTDTQYF.

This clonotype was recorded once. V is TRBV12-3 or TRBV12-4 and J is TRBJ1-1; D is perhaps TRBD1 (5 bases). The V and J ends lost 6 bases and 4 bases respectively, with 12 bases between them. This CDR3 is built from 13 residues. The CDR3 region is CASRTGRVTEAFF. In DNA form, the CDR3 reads TGTGCCAGCAGGACGGGACGGGTCACTGAAGCTTTCTTT.

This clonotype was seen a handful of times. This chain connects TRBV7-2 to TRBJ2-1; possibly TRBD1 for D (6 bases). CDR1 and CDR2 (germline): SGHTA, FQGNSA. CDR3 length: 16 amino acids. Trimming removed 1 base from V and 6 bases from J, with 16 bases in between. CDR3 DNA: TGTGCCAGCAGCTTAGGCCCATCGACAGGCCCCAATGAGCAGTTCTTC. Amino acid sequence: CASSLGPSTGPNEQFF.

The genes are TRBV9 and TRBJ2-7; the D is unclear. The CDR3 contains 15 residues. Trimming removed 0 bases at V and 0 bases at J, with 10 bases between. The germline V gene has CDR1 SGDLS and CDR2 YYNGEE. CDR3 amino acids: CASSVGLSSSYEQYF. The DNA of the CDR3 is TGTGCCAGCAGCGTAGGCCTATCGAGCTCCTACGAGCAGTACTTC. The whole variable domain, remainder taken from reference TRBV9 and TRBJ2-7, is DSGVTQTPKHLITATGQRVTLRCSPRSGDLSVYWYQQSLDQGLQFLIQYYNGEERAKGNILERFSAQQFPDLHSELNLSSLELGDSALYFCASSVGLSSSYEQYFGPGTRLTVT.

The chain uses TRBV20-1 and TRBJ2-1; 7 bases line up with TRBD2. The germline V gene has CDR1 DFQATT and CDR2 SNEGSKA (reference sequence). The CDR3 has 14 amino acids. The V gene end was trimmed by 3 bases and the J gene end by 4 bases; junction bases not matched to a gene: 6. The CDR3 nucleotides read TGCAGTGCTAGGCTGCGCGGGGGTTACAATGAGCAGTTCTTC. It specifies CSARLRGGYNEQFF.

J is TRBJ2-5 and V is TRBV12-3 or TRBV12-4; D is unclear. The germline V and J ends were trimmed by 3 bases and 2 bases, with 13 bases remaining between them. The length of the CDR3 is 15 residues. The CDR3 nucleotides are TGTGCCAGCAGTTTTCTGGGGAACCTACAAGAGACCCAGTACTTC. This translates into CASSFLGNLQETQYF.

The CDR3 region has the DNA TGTGCCAGCAGCTTAGAGGGCGCGCACGGGGAGCTGTTTTTT. It specifies CASSLEGAHGELFF. The J gene is TRBJ2-2, the V gene TRBV11-1; the D is unclear. Germline V gene sequence: CDR1 SGHAT, CDR2 FQDESV (reference sequence). This CDR3 spans 14 amino acids. V gave up 1 base and J gave up 7 bases, with 10 bases separating them. The full variable domain, rest sourced from reference TRBV11-1 and TRBJ2-2, is EAEVAQSPRYKITEKSQAVAFWCDPISGHATLYWYRQILGQGPELLVQFQDESVVDDSQLPKDRFSAERLKGVDSTLKIQPAELGDSAMYLCASSLEGAHGELFFGEGSRLTVL.

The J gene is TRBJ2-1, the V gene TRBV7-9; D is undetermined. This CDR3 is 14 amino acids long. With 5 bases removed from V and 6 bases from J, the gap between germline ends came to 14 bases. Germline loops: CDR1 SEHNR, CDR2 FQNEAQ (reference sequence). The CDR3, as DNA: TGTGCCAGCAGCCTGGACCTGGTGCGCAATGAGCAGTTCTTC. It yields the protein CASSLDLVRNEQFF. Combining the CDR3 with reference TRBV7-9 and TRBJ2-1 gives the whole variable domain DTGVSQNPRHKITKRGQNVTFRCDPISEHNRLYWYRQTLGQGPEFLTYFQNEAQLEKSRLLSDRFSAERPKGSFSTLEIQRTEQGDSAMYLCASSLDLVRNEQFFGPGTRLTVL.

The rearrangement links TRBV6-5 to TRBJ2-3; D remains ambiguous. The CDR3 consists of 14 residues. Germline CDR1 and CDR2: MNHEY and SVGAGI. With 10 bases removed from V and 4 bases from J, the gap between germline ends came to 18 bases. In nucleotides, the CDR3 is TGTGCCACCACCCGGCGGTCAAGCCCAGATACGCAGTATTTT. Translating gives CATTRRSSPDTQYF.

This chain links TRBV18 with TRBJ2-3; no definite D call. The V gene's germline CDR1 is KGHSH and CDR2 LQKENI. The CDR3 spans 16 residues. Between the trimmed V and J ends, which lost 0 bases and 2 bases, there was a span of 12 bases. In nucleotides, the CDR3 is TGTGCCAGCTCACCACCCTTGGCCAGAAACACAGATACGCAGTATTTT. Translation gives CASSPPLARNTDTQYF.

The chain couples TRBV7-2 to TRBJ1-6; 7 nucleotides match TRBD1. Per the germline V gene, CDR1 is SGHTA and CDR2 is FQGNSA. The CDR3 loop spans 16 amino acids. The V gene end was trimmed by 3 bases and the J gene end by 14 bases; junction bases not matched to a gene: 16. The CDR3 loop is CASSFPGGKSTPSLHF. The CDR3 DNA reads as TGTGCCAGCAGCTTTCCAGGGGGAAAATCCACTCCTTCCCTCCACTTT.

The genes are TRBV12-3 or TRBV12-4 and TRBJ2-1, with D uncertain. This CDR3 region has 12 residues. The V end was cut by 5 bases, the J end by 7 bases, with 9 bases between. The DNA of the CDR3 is TGTGCCAGCAGTATGAGTGGGAATGAGCAGTTCTTC. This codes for CASSMSGNEQFF.

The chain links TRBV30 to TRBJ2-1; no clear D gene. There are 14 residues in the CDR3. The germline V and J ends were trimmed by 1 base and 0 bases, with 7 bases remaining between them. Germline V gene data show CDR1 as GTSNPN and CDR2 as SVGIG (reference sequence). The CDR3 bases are TGTGCCTGGAGTGATTCGAGCTCCTACAATGAGCAGTTCTTC. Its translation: CAWSDSSSYNEQFF.

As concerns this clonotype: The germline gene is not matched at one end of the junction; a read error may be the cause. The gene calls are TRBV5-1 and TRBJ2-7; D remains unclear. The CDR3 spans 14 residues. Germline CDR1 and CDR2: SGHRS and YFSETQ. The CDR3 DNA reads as TGCGCCAGCAGCTTTCAGGAGAGTTCCTACGGGCAGTATTTC. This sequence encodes CASSFQESSYGQYF.

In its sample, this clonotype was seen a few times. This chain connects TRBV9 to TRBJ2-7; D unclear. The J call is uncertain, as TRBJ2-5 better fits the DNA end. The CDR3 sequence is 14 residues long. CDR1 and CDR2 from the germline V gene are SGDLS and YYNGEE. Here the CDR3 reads CASSVDFDIETQYF. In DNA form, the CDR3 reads TGTGCCAGCAGCGTAGATTTCGATATCGAGACCCAGTACTTC.

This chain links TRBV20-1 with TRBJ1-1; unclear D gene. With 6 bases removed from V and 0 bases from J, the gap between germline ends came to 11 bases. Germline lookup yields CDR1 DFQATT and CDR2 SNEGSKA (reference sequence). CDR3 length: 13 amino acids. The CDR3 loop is CSAEKALNTEAFF. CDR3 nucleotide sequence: TGCAGTGCGGAGAAAGCGTTGAACACTGAAGCTTTCTTT.

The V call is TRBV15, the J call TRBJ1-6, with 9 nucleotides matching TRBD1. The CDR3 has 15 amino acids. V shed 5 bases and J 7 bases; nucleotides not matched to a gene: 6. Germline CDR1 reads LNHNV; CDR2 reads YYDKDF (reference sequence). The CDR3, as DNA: TGTGCCACCAGCGGGGGACAGGGAAGGAATTCACCCCTCCACTTT. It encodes CATSGGQGRNSPLHF.

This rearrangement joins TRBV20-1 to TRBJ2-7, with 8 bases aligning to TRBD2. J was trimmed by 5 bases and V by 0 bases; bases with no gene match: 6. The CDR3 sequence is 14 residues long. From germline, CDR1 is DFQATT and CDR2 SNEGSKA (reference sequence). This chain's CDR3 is CSAREGLEIHEQYF. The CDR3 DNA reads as TGCAGTGCTAGAGAGGGACTAGAGATCCACGAGCAGTACTTC.

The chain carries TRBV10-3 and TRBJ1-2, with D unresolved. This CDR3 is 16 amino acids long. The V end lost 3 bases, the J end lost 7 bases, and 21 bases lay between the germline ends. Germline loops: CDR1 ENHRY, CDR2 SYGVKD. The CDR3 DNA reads TGTGCCATCAGTGACAGCCGAGGACCGCGAACTATTGGCTACACCTTC. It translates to CAISDSRGPRTIGYTF.

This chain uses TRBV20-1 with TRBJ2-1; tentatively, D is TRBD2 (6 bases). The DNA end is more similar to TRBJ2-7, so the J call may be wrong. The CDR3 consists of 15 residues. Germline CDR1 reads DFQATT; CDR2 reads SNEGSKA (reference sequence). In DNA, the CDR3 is TGCAGTGCTAGGGTAGCGGAAGCCCTTACCTACGAGCAGTACTTC. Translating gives CSARVAEALTYEQYF.

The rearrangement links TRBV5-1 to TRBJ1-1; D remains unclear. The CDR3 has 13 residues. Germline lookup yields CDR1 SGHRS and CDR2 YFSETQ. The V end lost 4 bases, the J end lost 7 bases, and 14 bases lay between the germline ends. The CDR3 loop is CASSPHQAIEAFF. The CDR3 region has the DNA TGCGCCAGCAGCCCCCACCAGGCAATTGAAGCTTTCTTT.

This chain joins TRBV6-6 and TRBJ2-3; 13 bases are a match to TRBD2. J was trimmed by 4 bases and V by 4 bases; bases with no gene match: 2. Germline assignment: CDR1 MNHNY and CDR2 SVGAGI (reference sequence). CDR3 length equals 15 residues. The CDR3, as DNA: TGTGCCAGCAGTTGGGGACTAGCGGGGCCAGATACGCAGTATTTT. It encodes CASSWGLAGPDTQYF.

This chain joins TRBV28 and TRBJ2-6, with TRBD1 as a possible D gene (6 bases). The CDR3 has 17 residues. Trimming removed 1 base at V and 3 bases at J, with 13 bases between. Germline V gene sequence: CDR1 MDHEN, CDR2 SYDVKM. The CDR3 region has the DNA TGTGCCAGCAGTTTATACAGGGAGCTAATTGGGGCCAACGTCCTGACTTTC. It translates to CASSLYRELIGANVLTF. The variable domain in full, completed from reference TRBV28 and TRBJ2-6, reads DVKVTQSSRYLVKRTGEKVFLECVQDMDHENMFWYRQDPGLGLRLIYFSYDVKMKEKGDIPEGYSVSREKKERFSLILESASTNQTSMYLCASSLYRELIGANVLTFGAGSRLTVL.